Each of the 28 T cell receptor beta chains below was sequenced from the same sample in a study of beta chain features in type 1 diabetes. Of the isolated RNA, all was reverse transcribed, and so the sequenced material was expressed TCRB transcripts. The table came from immunoSEQ multiplex PCR; TCRdb's copy has only in-frame clones and leaves some out. The sample holds 900,000 or so clones; about a sixth are singletons and the top ten take about 0.025%. Sequenced input: naive CD4+ T cells from blood. Source of these receptors: a young woman in good health.

This clone was counted between two and nine times. This CDR3 is CASSLVAGKQPQHF. In DNA form, the CDR3 reads TGTGCCAGCAGCTTAGTAGCAGGTAAACAGCCCCAGCATTTT. The chain is built from TRBV7-2 and TRBJ1-5; no clear D gene. The CDR3 has 14 residues. Germline loops: CDR1 SGHTA, CDR2 FQGNSA. V lost 1 base, J lost 7 bases, and 11 bases lay in between.

V gene TRBV5-4 combines with J gene TRBJ2-7; 10 bases are shared with TRBD2. Looked up from germline, CDR1 is SGHNT and CDR2 is YYREEE (reference sequence). The CDR3 contains 15 residues. V lost 4 bases to trimming and J lost 6 bases; unmatched junction nucleotides: 10. The CDR3 region is CASSSGGAAGVEQYF. The CDR3 DNA is TGTGCCAGCAGCAGCGGGGGGGCGGCGGGAGTCGAGCAGTACTTC.

The chain joins TRBV7-6 to TRBJ2-7, with D perhaps matching TRBD1 or TRBD2 (5 bases each). The CDR3 loop spans 17 amino acids. V lost 5 bases to trimming and J lost 5 bases, with 25 bases between them. The germline gives CDR1 SGHVS, CDR2 FNYEAQ. CDR3 in amino acids: CASSPTPGHRARNEQYF. CDR3 DNA: TGTGCCAGCAGCCCCACCCCGGGGCATCGCGCACGCAACGAGCAGTACTTC.

V gene TRBV7-6 combines with J gene TRBJ2-2; TRBD1 is a possible D gene (6 bases). Trimming removed 1 base at V and 0 bases at J, with 21 bases between. The CDR3 runs to 20 residues. The germline V gene has CDR1 SGHVS and CDR2 FNYEAQ. The CDR3 DNA is TGTGCCAGCAGCTTAGGCTTTTGGCAGGGGAGATTTACGAACACCGGGGAGCTGTTTTTT. Protein sequence: CASSLGFWQGRFTNTGELFF.

CDR3 bases: TGTGCCAGCAGCGGGCACTACAATGAGCAGTTCTTC. This translates into CASSGHYNEQFF. V gene TRBV11-2 combines with J gene TRBJ2-1; D is unresolved. CDR3 size: 12 residues. CDR1 SGHAT and CDR2 FQNNGV come from the germline V gene. The V end lost 5 bases, the J end lost 3 bases, and 5 bases lay between the germline ends.

This sequence joins TRBV4-3 and TRBJ2-2; weak D call: TRBD2 (5 bases). Per the germline V gene, CDR1 is LGHNA and CDR2 is YSLEER. With 1 base removed from V and 5 bases from J, the gap between germline ends came to 14 bases. The CDR3 length is 16 residues. This chain's CDR3 is CASSQVGNRGTGELFF. CDR3 nucleotide sequence: TGCGCCAGCAGCCAAGTCGGGAATCGGGGAACCGGGGAGCTGTTTTTT.

The chain links TRBV19 to TRBJ2-1; 8 nucleotides align to TRBD2. The trim removed 5 bases at V and 9 bases at J, leaving 6 bases unmatched. The CDR3 extends over 13 amino acids. CDR1 and CDR2 from the germline V gene are LNHDA and SQIVND (reference sequence). The CDR3, as DNA: TGTGCCAGTAGTGGGACTAGAATTGGTGAGCAGTTCTTC. Translated, it gives CASSGTRIGEQFF.

This clone came up a few times. The chain employs TRBV7-2 and TRBJ2-1, with 9 bases fitting TRBD2. After removal of 5 bases from V and 9 bases from J, the junction contained 14 bases not matched to a gene. CDR1 and CDR2 from the germline V gene are SGHTA and FQGNSA. The CDR3 has 16 amino acids. CDR3: CASSPGGSGRSGEQFF. In DNA form, the CDR3 reads TGTGCCAGCAGCCCCGGGGGTAGCGGGAGATCTGGTGAGCAGTTCTTC.

This clone has just a few counts. The V call is TRBV15, the J call TRBJ1-4, with D possibly being TRBD1 (5 bases). V dropped 1 base and J dropped 8 bases, with 14 bases sitting between them. The CDR3 length is 15 residues. Germline V lookup: CDR1 LNHNV, CDR2 YYDKDF (reference sequence). The CDR3 protein is CATSRAAGLGEKLFF. CDR3 DNA: TGTGCCACCAGCAGAGCGGCGGGACTCGGGGAAAAACTGTTTTTT.

This clone has a handful of counts. The chain combines TRBV10-3 with TRBJ1-1; D is undetermined. Germline CDR1 ENHRY, CDR2 SYGVKD. The germline V and J ends were trimmed by 7 bases and 4 bases, with 13 bases remaining between them. CDR3 length: 13 residues. The CDR3 spells CAIKLWESTEAFF. Written as DNA, the CDR3 is TGTGCCATCAAGCTTTGGGAAAGCACTGAAGCTTTCTTT.

This clone showed up just a few times. The V gene is TRBV5-6, the J gene TRBJ2-1; no reliable D call. CDR1 and CDR2 (germline): SGHDT, YYEEEE. The CDR3 is 15 residues long. The ends were cut back, 0 bases at V and 4 bases at J, with 11 bases in the middle. The CDR3 is CASSLGEAKYNEQFF. The CDR3 coding sequence is TGTGCCAGCAGCTTGGGTGAAGCGAAATACAATGAGCAGTTCTTC.

This chain joins TRBV29-1 and TRBJ2-5; TRBD1 matches at 12 bases. V was clipped by 8 bases and J by 4 bases; unmatched bases: 8. CDR3 size: 14 residues. In germline, CDR1 is SQVTM, CDR2 ANQGSEA. This CDR3 is CSSRDRGPRETQYF. In DNA form, the CDR3 reads TGCAGCTCCCGGGACAGGGGGCCTCGAGAGACCCAGTACTTC.

The chain uses TRBV7-9 and TRBJ2-5; possible D gene TRBD2, 6 bases. The CDR3 is made up of 13 amino acids. The V gene lost 5 bases and the J gene lost 2 bases, with 9 bases spanning the gap. The V gene's germline CDR1 is SEHNR and CDR2 FQNEAQ (reference sequence). CDR3 sequence: CASSVGGQETQYF. CDR3 DNA: TGTGCCAGCAGCGTCGGAGGGCAAGAGACCCAGTACTTC.

J is TRBJ2-7 and V is TRBV7-9; no clear D. V lost 1 base, J lost 5 bases, and 9 bases lay in between. This CDR3 contains 13 residues. Germline CDR1 and CDR2: SEHNR and FQNEAQ (reference sequence). CDR3 DNA sequence: TGTGCCAGCAGCTTAGTCGGGTCCCACGAGCAGTACTTC. Translating it yields CASSLVGSHEQYF.

The chain couples TRBV6-5 to TRBJ2-7; 10 nucleotides agree with TRBD2. Germline V lookup: CDR1 MNHEY, CDR2 SVGAGI. Trimming took 6 bases from V and 0 from J; bases not matched to a gene: 5. The CDR3 is made up of 15 amino acids. The CDR3 nucleotides read TGTGCCAGCAGACGTGGACTAGCGGCCTCCTACGAGCAGTACTTC. This sequence encodes CASRRGLAASYEQYF.

This clone occurred a few times. The CDR3 region has the DNA TGTGCCAGCAGCTCCGTACCAAGGAGCACAGATACGCAGTATTTT. Its protein is CASSSVPRSTDTQYF. The J gene is TRBJ2-3, the V gene TRBV7-2; D remains unclear. V lost 4 bases to trimming and J lost 0 bases, with 11 bases between them. Germline V gene sequence: CDR1 SGHTA, CDR2 FQGNSA. The CDR3 runs to 15 residues.

The CDR3 loop reads CASSLSIPRNWAAGELFF. In nucleotides, the CDR3 is TGCGCCAGCAGCTTGAGTATTCCGAGGAATTGGGCGGCCGGGGAGCTGTTTTTT. This chain connects TRBV5-1 to TRBJ2-2; D ambiguous. Germline V gives CDR1 SGHRS, CDR2 YFSETQ. V shed 1 base and J shed 6 bases, with 22 bases lying between them. The CDR3 is 18 amino acids.

V usage is TRBV9 and J usage is TRBJ2-3; the match to TRBD2 covers 7 bases. The CDR3 extends over 15 amino acids. Germline loops: CDR1 SGDLS, CDR2 YYNGEE. J gave up 3 bases and V 1 base, and 5 bases lay outside the gene matches. CDR3 region: CASSVWAGETDTQYF. DNA for the CDR3: TGTGCCAGCAGCGTATGGGCGGGAGAAACAGATACGCAGTATTTT.

The chain is built from TRBV7-2 and TRBJ1-1; D is ambiguous. CDR3 length: 14 amino acids. The V gene lost 6 bases and the J gene lost 1 base, with 12 bases spanning the gap. CDR1 and CDR2 (germline): SGHTA, FQGNSA. CDR3 nucleotide sequence: TGTGCCAGCAGACGTAGTGGGGAGAACACTGAAGCTTTCTTT. This translates into CASRRSGENTEAFF.

This clone was recorded a few times. The chain employs TRBV18 and TRBJ2-4; TRBD2 matches at 12 bases. This CDR3 is built from 17 residues. The trim removed 0 bases at V and 8 bases at J, leaving 8 bases unmatched. In germline, CDR1 is KGHSH, CDR2 LQKENI. The CDR3 DNA is TGTGCCAGCTCACCACCGGGTACTAGCGGGAGGAGTTACATTCAGTACTTC. It translates to CASSPPGTSGRSYIQYF. Full variable domain (rest looked up from reference TRBV18 and TRBJ2-4): NAGVMQNPRHLVRRRGQEARLRCSPMKGHSHVYWYRQLPEEGLKFMVYLQKENIIDESGMPKERFSAEFPKEGPSILRIQQVVRGDSAAYFCASSPPGTSGRSYIQYFGAGTRLSVL.

This clone occurred a few times. The rearrangement links TRBV19 to TRBJ1-1; TRBD1 matches 7 bases. After removal of 10 bases from V and 5 bases from J, the junction contained 10 bases not matched to a gene. The CDR3 totals 13 residues. Germline V gene sequence: CDR1 LNHDA, CDR2 SQIVND (reference sequence). The CDR3 nucleotides read TGTGCCACCCAACGACAGGGTGGTACTGAAGCTTTCTTT. It is translated as CATQRQGGTEAFF.

The chain is built from TRBV29-1 and TRBJ2-7; 7 nucleotides align to TRBD1. Per germline, CDR1 SQVTM and CDR2 ANQGSEA. J gave up 7 bases and V 7 bases, and 13 bases lay outside the gene matches. This CDR3 has 13 residues. The CDR3 coding sequence is TGCAGCGGGGGGACAGCGAGGATTGGTGAGCAGTACTTC. It specifies CSGGTARIGEQYF.

Points on this clone: At one of its ends the junction is not consistent with the germline gene, which may arise from a read error. The J gene is TRBJ2-1, the V gene TRBV2, with unresolved D. This CDR3 is 14 amino acids long. Germline lookup yields CDR1 SNHLY and CDR2 FYNNEI. CDR3 residues: CASIEAGPYNEQFF. Here the CDR3 DNA reads TGTGCCAGCATTGAAGCAGGACCCTACAATGAGCAGTTCTTC.

Only a few counts were recorded for this clone. The rearrangement uses TRBV9 and TRBJ1-1; TRBD1 matches at 9 bases. Germline trimming cut 7 bases from V and 8 bases from J; bases unmatched to any gene: 6. Germline V gives CDR1 SGDLS, CDR2 YYNGEE. This CDR3 is 12 amino acids long. The DNA of the CDR3 is TGTGCCAGCGGAATAGGGACAGGGGAAGCTTTCTTT. It encodes CASGIGTGEAFF. The full variable domain, with the rest looked up from reference TRBV9 and TRBJ1-1, is DSGVTQTPKHLITATGQRVTLRCSPRSGDLSVYWYQQSLDQGLQFLIQYYNGEERAKGNILERFSAQQFPDLHSELNLSSLELGDSALYFCASGIGTGEAFFGQGTRLTVV.

This clone was seen a few times. V usage is TRBV9 and J usage is TRBJ2-1, with D perhaps matching TRBD1 (5 bases). The CDR3 loop spans 15 amino acids. V shed 4 bases and J shed 9 bases, with 20 bases lying between them. CDR1 and CDR2 (germline): SGDLS, YYNGEE. In nucleotides, the CDR3 is TGTGCCAGCAGCAAAGCTAGTACCGCCCAGGGTGAGCAGTTCTTC. Translated: CASSKASTAQGEQFF.

This CDR3 is CSATSGYEQYF. The CDR3, as DNA: TGCAGTGCTACTAGCGGCTACGAGCAGTACTTC. The genes are TRBV20-1 and TRBJ2-7, with 7 bases identical to TRBD2. This CDR3 is 11 amino acids long. V trimming: 4 bases; J trimming: 3 bases; junction bases outside the gene matches: 0. Germline V gene lookup returns CDR1 DFQATT and CDR2 SNEGSKA (reference sequence).

In its sample, this clone was seen a few times. This specimen includes other DNA sequences encoding the same CDR3. The chain couples TRBV11-2 to TRBJ2-5; no clear D gene. V was cut by 2 bases and J by 1 base, with 2 bases left in between. The CDR3 is made up of 12 amino acids. Germline V gives CDR1 SGHAT, CDR2 FQNNGV. In DNA form, the CDR3 reads TGTGCCAGCAGCTTACTCCAAGAGACCCAGTACTTC. It encodes CASSLLQETQYF.

This clone was seen many times. The V gene is TRBV10-3, the J gene TRBJ2-1, with TRBD2 as a possible D gene (5 bases). The CDR3 totals 15 residues. V was cut by 3 bases and J by 8 bases, with 17 bases left in between. CDR1 is ENHRY, CDR2 SYGVKD, per germline. CDR3 DNA sequence: TGTGCCATCAGTGATTCGGTTGAGGGCCTGGATGAGCAGTTCTTC. It is translated as CAISDSVEGLDEQFF.